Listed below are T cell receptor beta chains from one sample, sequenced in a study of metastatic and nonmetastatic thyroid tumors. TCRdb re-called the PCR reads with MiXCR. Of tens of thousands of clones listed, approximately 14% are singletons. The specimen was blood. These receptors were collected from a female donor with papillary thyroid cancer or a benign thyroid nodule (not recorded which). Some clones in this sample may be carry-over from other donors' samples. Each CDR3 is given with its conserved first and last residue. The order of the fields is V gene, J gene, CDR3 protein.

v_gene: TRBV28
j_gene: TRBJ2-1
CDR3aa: CASSPDYSYNEQFF

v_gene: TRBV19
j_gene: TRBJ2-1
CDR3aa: CASSISGTTYNEQFF

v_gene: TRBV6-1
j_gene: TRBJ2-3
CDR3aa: CASSVRPRGDTQYF

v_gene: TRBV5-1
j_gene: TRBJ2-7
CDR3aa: CASSLFARQGSSYEQYF

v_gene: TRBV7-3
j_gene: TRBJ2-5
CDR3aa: CASSLSGGQETQYF

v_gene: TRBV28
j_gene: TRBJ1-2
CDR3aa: CASSFSDRGYTF

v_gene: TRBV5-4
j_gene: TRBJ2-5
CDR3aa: CASSLARGETQYF

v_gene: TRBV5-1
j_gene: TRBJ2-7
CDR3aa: CASTIGLAGDLSSYEQYF

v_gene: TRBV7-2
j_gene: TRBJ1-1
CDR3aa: CASSRQGASEAFF

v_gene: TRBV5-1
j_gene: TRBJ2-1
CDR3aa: CASSLWGLAGGNEQFF

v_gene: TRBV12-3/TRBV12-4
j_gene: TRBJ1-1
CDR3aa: CASSWTGGTEAFF

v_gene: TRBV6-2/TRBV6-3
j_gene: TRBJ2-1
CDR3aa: CASSPGTTLSYNEQFF

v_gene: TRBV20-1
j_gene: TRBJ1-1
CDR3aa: CSASPVQTNTEAFF

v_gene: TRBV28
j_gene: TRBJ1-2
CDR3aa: CASSLMWSGGYGYTF

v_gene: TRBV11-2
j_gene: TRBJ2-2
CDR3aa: CASSLDRGTGELFF

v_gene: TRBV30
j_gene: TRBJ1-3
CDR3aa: CAWETTSGPGNTIYF

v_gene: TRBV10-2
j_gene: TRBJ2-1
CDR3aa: CASHPSGTNEQFF

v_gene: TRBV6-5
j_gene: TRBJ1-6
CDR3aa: CASGGQGGRSSYNSPLHF

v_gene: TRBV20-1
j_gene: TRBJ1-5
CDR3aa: CSASGLGSENSNQPQHF

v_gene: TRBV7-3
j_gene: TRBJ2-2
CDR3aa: CASSLSRDGTGELFF

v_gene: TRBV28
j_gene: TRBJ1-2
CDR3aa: CASIPDQGKNYGYTF

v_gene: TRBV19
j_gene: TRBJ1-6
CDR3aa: CASSIDPDRVANSPLHF

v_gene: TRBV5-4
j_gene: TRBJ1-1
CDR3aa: CASERDPDRSTEAFF

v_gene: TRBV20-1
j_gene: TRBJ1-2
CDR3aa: CSARSTGHLGYTF

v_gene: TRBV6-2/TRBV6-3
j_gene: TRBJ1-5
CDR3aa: CASSASPGGNNQPQHF

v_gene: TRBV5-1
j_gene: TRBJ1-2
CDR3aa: CASSLVTDGYGYTF

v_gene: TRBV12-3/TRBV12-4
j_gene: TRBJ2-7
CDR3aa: CASKTGGIGEQYF

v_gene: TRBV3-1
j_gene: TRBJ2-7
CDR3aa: CASSRAGEGYEQYF

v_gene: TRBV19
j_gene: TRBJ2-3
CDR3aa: CASSQLAGGTDTQYF

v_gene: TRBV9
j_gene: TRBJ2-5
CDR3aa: CASSIRQGNGETQYF

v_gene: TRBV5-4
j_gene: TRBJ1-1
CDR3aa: CASSLAGGGYTEAFF

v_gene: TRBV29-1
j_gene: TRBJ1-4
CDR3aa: CSVGDPGEKLFF

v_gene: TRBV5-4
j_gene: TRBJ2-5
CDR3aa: CASIFPLAPGGETQYF

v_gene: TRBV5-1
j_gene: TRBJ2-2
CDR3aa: CASSLGYGRGELFF

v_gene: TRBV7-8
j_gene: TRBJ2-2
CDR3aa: CASSLMHTGELFF

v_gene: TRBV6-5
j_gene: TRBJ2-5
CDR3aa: CASSYTMGRETQYF

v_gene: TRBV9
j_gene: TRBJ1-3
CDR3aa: CASSVVDRAIGNTIYF

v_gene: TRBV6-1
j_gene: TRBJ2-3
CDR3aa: CASNQQGTDTQYF

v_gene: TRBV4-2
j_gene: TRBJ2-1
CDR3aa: CASSPVPTRMSSYNEQFF

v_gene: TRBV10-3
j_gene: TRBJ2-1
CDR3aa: CAISENLKNNEQFF

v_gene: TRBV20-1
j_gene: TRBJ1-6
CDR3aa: CSARDPLAGGSPLHF

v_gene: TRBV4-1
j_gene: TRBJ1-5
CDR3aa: CASSQDLAGGAQPQHF

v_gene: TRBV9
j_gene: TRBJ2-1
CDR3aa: CASSTQTGSYNEQFF

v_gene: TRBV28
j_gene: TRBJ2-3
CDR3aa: CASSLSLSRLLAGTDTQYF

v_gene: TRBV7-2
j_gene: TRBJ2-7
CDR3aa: CASSWNPASSYEQYF

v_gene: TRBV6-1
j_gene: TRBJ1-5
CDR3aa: CASSPPGRINQPQHF

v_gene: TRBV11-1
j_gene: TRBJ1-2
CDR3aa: CASSSSLDHLAHYGYTF

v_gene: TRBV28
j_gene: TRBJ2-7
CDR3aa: CASSLDRASYEQYF

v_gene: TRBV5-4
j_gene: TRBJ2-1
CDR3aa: CASSFGSPLWNEQFF

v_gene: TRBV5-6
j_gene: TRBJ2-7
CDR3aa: CASSLPGGASEQYF

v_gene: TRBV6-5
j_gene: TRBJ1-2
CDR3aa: CASSYSSPGSHGYTF

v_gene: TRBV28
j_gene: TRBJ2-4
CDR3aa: CASSPSPRGIQYF

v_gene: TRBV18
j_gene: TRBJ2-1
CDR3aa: CASSPAAYEQFF

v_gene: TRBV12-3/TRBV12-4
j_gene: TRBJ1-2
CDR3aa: CASSLTETNYGYTF

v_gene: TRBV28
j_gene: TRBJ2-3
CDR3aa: CASSSQGAGTDTQYF

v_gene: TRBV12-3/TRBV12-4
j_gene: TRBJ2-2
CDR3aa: CASGFSGPGELFF

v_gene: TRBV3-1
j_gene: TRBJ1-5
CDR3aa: CASSQDRGQPQHF

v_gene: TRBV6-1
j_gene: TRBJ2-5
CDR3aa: CASTEGATQYF

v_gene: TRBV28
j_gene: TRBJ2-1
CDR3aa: CASSTAGTSGMGEQFF

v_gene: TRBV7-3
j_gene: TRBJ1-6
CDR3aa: CASSSGRDSPLHF